The T cell receptor beta chain described here comes from a study of neurological immune-mediated disorders. Synthesis of cDNA was performed by 5'RACE using 10-nucleotide random UMIs. TCRdb independently ran MiXCR on the 5' RACE reads; one entry per CDR3 protein. In the table there are more than 40,000 distinct CDR3 sequences, roughly 2% of which are singletons. This clonotype was found many times. Its antigen is not identified. The CDR3 totals 13 residues. CDR1 is MGHRA and CDR2 is YSYEKL in the germline V gene. Trimming removed 1 base from V and 3 bases from J, with 7 bases in between. Broader study findings: HTLV-1-associated myelopathy ranked highest for TCR clonal expansion and multiple sclerosis lowest, beneath healthy controls.

Unsorted libraries were generated from 2 million PBMCs. These cells had been stored in RNAlater at -80 C. The sequenced sample consisted of PBMCs. The chain carries TRBV4-1 and TRBJ2-7; D call uncertain. The sequence was obtained from a middle-aged woman with multiple sclerosis. DNA of the CDR3: TGCGCCAGCAGCCAAGTTATCCGCTACGAGCAGTACTTC. Its protein product is CASSQVIRYEQYF.